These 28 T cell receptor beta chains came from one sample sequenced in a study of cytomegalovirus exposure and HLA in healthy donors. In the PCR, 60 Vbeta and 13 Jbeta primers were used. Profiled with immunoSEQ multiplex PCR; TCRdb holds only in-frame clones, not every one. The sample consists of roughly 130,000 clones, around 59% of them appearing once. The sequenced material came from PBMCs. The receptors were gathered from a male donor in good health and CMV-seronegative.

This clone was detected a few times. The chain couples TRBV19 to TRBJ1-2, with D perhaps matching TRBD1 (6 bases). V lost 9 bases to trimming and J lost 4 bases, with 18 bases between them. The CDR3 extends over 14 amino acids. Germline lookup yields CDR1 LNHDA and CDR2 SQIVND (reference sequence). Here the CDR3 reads CASESTGASYGYTF. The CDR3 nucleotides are TGTGCCAGCGAATCGACAGGAGCGAGCTATGGCTACACCTTC.

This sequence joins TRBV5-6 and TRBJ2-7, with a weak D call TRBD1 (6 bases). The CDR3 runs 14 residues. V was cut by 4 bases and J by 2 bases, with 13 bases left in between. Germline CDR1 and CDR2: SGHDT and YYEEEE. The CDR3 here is CASSLGHIPYEQYF. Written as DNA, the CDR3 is TGTGCCAGCAGCCTGGGACACATTCCCTACGAGCAGTACTTC.

CDR3 in DNA: TGTGCCAGCAGCCAGCCCGGGGGTGATGAGCAGTTCTTC. It codes for CASSQPGGDEQFF. J is TRBJ2-1 and V is TRBV4-2; D perhaps matches TRBD2 (6 bases). Trimming removed 3 bases at V and 8 bases at J, with 11 bases between. Germline V CDR1 and CDR2: LGHNA, YNFKEQ. The CDR3 has 13 amino acids.

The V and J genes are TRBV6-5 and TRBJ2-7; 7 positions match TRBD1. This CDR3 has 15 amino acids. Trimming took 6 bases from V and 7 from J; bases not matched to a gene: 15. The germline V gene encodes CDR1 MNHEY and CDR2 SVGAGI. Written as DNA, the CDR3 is TGTGCCAGCAGCCGTAGGGACAGCTCCCCGTGTGAGCAGTACTTC. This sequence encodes CASSRRDSSPCEQYF.

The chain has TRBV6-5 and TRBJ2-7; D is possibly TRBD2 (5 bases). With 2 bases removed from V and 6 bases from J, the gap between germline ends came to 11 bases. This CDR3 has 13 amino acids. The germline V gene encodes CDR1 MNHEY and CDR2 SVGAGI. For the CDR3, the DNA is TGTGCCAGCAGTTACGGGGTTCGGGGCGAGCAGTACTTC. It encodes CASSYGVRGEQYF.

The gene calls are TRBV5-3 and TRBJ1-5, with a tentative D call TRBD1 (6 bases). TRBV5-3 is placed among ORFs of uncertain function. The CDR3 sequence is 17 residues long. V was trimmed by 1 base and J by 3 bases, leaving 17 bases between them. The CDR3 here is CARSLRVGRQVNQPQHF. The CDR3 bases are TGTGCCAGAAGCTTGAGAGTGGGGAGACAGGTCAATCAGCCCCAGCATTTT.

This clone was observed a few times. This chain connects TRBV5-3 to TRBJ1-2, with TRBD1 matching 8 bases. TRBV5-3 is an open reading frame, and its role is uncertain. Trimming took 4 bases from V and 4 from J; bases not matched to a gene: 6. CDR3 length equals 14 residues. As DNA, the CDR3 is TGTGCCAGAAGCCCTAGACAGGGGTGCTATGGCTACACCTTC. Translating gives CARSPRQGCYGYTF.

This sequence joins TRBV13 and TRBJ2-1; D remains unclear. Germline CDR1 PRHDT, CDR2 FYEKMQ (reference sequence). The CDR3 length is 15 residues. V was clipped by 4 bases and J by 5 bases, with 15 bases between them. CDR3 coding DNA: TGTGCCAGCAGCTCCCTGGGCCAGGTCAACAATGAGCAGTTCTTC. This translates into CASSSLGQVNNEQFF.

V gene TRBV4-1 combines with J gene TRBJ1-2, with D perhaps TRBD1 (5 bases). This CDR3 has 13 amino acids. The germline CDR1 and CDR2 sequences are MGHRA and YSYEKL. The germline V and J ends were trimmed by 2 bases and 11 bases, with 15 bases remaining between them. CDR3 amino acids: CASSQSRQSGYTF. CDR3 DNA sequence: TGCGCCAGCAGCCAATCCCGACAGAGCGGGTACACCTTC.

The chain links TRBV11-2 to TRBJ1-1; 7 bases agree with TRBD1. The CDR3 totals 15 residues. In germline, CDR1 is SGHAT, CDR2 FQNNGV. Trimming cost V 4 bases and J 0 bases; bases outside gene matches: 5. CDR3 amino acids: CASSSGTVMNTEAFF. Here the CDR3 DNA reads TGTGCCAGCAGCTCGGGGACAGTTATGAACACTGAAGCTTTCTTT.

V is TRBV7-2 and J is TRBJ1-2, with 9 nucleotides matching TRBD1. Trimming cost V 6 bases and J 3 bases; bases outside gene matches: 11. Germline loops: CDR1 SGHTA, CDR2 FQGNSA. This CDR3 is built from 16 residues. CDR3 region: CASSFTGGLDHYGYTF. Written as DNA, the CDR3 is TGTGCCAGCAGTTTCACAGGGGGCCTGGATCACTATGGCTACACCTTC.

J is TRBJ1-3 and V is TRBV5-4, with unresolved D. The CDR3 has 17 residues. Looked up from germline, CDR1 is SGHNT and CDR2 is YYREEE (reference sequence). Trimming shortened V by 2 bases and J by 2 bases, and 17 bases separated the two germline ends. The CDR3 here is CASSFGVSGNTGNTIYF. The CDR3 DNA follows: TGTGCCAGCAGCTTTGGGGTGTCGGGGAACACTGGAAACACCATATATTTT. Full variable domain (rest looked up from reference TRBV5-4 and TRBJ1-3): ETGVTQSPTHLIKTRGQQVTLRCSSQSGHNTVSWYQQALGQGPQFIFQYYREEENGRGNFPPRFSGLQFPNYSSELNVNALELDDSALYLCASSFGVSGNTGNTIYFGEGSWLTVV.

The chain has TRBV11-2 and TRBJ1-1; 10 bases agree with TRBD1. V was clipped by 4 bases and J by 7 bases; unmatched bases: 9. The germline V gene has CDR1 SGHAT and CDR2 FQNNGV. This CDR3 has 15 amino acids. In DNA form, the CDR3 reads TGTGCCAGCAGCTCCCGGGACAGGGGCGACAGTGAAGCTTTCTTT. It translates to CASSSRDRGDSEAFF.

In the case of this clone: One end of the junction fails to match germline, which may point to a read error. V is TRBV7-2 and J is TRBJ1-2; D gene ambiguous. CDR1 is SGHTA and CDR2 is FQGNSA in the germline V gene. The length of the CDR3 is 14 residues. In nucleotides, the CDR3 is TGTGCCAGCAGCTTAGGCTCCGGAGAATATGGCTACCCCTTC. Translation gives CASSLGSGEYGYPF.

This chain's CDR3 is CAWRRENTEAFF. The DNA for the CDR3 is TGTGCCTGGAGGAGAGAGAACACTGAAGCTTTCTTT. The gene calls are TRBV30 and TRBJ1-1, with D hard to call. CDR3 length: 12 amino acids. The V gene's germline CDR1 is GTSNPN and CDR2 SVGIG (reference sequence). Trimming removed 3 bases at V and 1 base at J, with 6 bases between.

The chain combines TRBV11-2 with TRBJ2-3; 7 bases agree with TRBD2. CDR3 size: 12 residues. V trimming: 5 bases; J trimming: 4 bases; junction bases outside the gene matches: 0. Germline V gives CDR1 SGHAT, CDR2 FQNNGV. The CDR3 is CASSREADTQYF. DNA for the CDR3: TGTGCCAGCAGCCGGGAGGCAGATACGCAGTATTTT.

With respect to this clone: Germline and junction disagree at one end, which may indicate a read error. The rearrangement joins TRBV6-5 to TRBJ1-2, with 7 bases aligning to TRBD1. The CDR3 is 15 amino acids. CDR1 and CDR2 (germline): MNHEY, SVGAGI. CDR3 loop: CASSHTGDLVYGYPF. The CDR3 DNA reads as TGTGCCAGCAGTCACACAGGGGATCTTGTCTATGGCTACCCCTTC.

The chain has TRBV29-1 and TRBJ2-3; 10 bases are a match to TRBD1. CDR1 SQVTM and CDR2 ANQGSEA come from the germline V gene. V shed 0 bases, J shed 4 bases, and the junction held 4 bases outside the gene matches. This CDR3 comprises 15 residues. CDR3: CSVEDADRGADTQYF. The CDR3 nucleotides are TGCAGCGTTGAAGATGCGGACAGGGGGGCAGATACGCAGTATTTT.

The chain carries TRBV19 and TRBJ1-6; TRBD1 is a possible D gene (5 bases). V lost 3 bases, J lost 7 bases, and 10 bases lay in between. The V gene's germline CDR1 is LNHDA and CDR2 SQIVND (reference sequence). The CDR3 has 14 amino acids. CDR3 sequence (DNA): TGTGCCAGTAGTATTCAAGGGGCGAATTCACCCCTCCACTTT. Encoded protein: CASSIQGANSPLHF.

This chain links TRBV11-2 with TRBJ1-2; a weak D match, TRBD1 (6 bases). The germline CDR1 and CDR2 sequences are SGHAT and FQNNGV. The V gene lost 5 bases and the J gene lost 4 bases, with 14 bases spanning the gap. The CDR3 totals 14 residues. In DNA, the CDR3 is TGTGCCAGCAGCCAAGCCGGACAGAGCTATGGCTACACCTTC. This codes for CASSQAGQSYGYTF.

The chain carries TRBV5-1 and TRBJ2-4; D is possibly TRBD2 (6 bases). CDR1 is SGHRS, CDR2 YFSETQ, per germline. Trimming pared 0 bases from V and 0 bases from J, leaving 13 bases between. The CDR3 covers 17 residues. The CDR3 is CASSLAGGEGAKNIQYF. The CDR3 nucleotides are TGCGCCAGCAGCTTGGCCGGGGGAGAGGGAGCCAAAAACATTCAGTACTTC.

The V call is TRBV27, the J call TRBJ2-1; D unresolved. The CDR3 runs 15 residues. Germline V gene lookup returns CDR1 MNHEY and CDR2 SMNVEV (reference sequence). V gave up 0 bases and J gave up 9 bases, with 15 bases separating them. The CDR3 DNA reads TGTGCCAGCAGTTTATCCCTCGGTACGGCGGCTGAGCAGTTCTTC. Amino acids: CASSLSLGTAAEQFF.

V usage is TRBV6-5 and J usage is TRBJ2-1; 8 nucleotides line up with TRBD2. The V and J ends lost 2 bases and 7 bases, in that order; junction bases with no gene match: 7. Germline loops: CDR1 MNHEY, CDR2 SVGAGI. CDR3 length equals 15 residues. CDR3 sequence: CASSYAVAGRNEQFF. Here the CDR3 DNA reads TGTGCCAGCAGTTACGCCGTAGCGGGGCGGAATGAGCAGTTCTTC.

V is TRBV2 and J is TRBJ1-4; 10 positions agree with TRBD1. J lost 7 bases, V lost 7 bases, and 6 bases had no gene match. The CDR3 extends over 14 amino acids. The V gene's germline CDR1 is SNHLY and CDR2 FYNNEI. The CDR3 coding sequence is TGTGCCAGCACCCGACAGGGGGCAACTGAAAAACTGTTTTTT. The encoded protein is CASTRQGATEKLFF.

The CDR3 spells CASSTSGGAYGYTF. Written as DNA, the CDR3 is TGTGCCAGCAGTACTTCAGGGGGCGCTTATGGCTACACCTTC. The chain joins TRBV28 to TRBJ1-2; TRBD1 aligns across 8 bases. V dropped 5 bases and J dropped 5; count of bases not matched to a gene: 7. This CDR3 comprises 14 residues. Germline V gives CDR1 MDHEN, CDR2 SYDVKM.

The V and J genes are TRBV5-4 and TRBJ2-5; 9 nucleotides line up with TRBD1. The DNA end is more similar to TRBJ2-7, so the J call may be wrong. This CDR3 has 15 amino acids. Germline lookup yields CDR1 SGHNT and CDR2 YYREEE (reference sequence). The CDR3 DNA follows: TGTGCCAGCAGCTTTGGACAGGGGATGTCCTACGAGCAGTACTTC. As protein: CASSFGQGMSYEQYF.

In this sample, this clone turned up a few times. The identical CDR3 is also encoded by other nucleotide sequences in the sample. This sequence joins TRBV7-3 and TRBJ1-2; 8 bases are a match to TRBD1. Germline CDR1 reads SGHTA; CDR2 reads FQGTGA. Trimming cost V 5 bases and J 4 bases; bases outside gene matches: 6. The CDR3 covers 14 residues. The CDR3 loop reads CASSLTGTGYGYTF. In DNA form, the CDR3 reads TGTGCCAGCAGCCTCACCGGGACAGGCTATGGCTACACCTTC.

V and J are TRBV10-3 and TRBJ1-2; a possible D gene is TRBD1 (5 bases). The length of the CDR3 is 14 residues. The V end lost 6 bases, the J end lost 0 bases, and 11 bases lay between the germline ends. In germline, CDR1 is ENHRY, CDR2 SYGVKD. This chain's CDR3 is CAIRVDSANYGYTF. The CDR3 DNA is TGTGCCATCAGGGTCGACAGCGCTAACTATGGCTACACCTTC.